Below, 24 T cell receptor beta chains from the same sample are listed, as sequenced in a study of blood T cell repertoires in COVID-19. Some clones are missing from TCRdb's copy, which holds only in-frame ones; the method was immunoSEQ multiplex PCR. The sample has about 130,000 clones, 78% seen once. Input material: peripheral blood. The receptor source for this set is a man aged 55 to 70 who had recovered from COVID-19.

The chain combines TRBV5-4 with TRBJ1-4, with D possibly being TRBD1 (5 bases). This CDR3 region has 14 residues. Trimming removed 0 bases at V and 8 bases at J, with 11 bases between. Germline-derived CDR1 and CDR2 are SGHNT and YYREEE (reference sequence). CDR3 region: CASSLGRGGEKLFF. Here the CDR3 DNA reads TGTGCCAGCAGCTTGGGGAGGGGAGGGGAAAAACTGTTTTTT.

The V call is TRBV7-2, the J call TRBJ1-5; 7 bases line up with TRBD1. Looked up from germline, CDR1 is SGHTA and CDR2 is FQGNSA. J gave up 3 bases and V 4 bases, and 3 bases lay outside the gene matches. This CDR3 is 14 amino acids long. The DNA of the CDR3 is TGTGCCAGCAGCTCCGGGACAGTCAATCAGCCCCAGCATTTT. Translating gives CASSSGTVNQPQHF.

The genes are TRBV2 and TRBJ1-5; TRBD1 agrees at 8 bases. With 8 bases clipped from V and 0 bases from J, the junction kept 6 bases outside the gene matches. Germline V gene sequence: CDR1 SNHLY, CDR2 FYNNEI. There are 15 residues in the CDR3. CDR3 nucleotide sequence: TGTGCCAGCGGTGGGACAGGCAATAGCAATCAGCCCCAGCATTTT. This translates into CASGGTGNSNQPQHF.

The chain combines TRBV4-3 with TRBJ2-5; the D gene is possibly TRBD2 (6 bases). V lost 0 bases to trimming and J lost 4 bases, with 12 bases between them. Germline lookup yields CDR1 LGHNA and CDR2 YSLEER. The CDR3 is 15 amino acids. The DNA for the CDR3 is TGCGCCAGCAGCCAAGAAAAACTAGCCCCAGAGACCCAGTACTTC. Its protein product is CASSQEKLAPETQYF.

The V call is TRBV28, the J call TRBJ1-1, with 8 bases lining up with TRBD1. Germline CDR1 is MDHEN and CDR2 is SYDVKM. CDR3 length: 13 amino acids. Trimming cost V 6 bases and J 7 bases; bases outside gene matches: 7. The CDR3 loop reads CASSRAGGIEAFF. For the CDR3, the DNA is TGTGCCAGCAGCCGCGCAGGGGGCATTGAAGCTTTCTTT.

The V gene is TRBV19, the J gene TRBJ1-5, with 10 bases identical to TRBD1. The CDR3 contains 16 residues. Trimming took 4 bases from V and 3 from J; bases not matched to a gene: 6. Germline lookup yields CDR1 LNHDA and CDR2 SQIVND (reference sequence). The chain's CDR3 is CASSKGTGANNQPQHF. The DNA of the CDR3 is TGTGCCAGTAGTAAAGGGACAGGGGCTAACAATCAGCCCCAGCATTTT.

The chain links TRBV7-2 to TRBJ2-3; 16 positions match TRBD2. Per germline, CDR1 SGHTA and CDR2 FQGNSA. Trimming took 5 bases from V and 5 from J; bases not matched to a gene: 7. The CDR3 extends over 17 amino acids. The CDR3 spells CASSPGLAGGLRDTQYF. The DNA for the CDR3 is TGTGCCAGCAGCCCGGGACTAGCGGGAGGGCTAAGAGATACGCAGTATTTT.

The CDR3 here is CASSQDPSGNTEAFF. CDR3 in DNA: TGCGCCAGCAGCCAAGACCCCTCGGGTAACACTGAAGCTTTCTTT. V usage is TRBV4-3 and J usage is TRBJ1-1, with D uncertain. The CDR3 runs 15 residues. Deletions cut 0 bases from V and 2 bases from J, with 10 bases between. In germline, CDR1 is LGHNA, CDR2 YSLEER.

The chain carries TRBV28 and TRBJ2-7; a possible D gene is TRBD1 (6 bases). Germline assignment: CDR1 MDHEN and CDR2 SYDVKM. The CDR3 consists of 12 residues. V was cut by 7 bases and J by 3 bases, with 10 bases left in between. Here the CDR3 reads CASTSQGYEQYF. In DNA form, the CDR3 reads TGTGCCAGCACCTCACAGGGCTACGAGCAGTACTTC.

The chain joins TRBV7-2 to TRBJ2-3; 10 bases match TRBD1. Per the germline V gene, CDR1 is SGHTA and CDR2 is FQGNSA. V shed 4 bases, J shed 2 bases, and the junction held 6 bases outside the gene matches. The CDR3 loop spans 16 amino acids. CDR3 region: CASSYSGTGATDTQYF. CDR3 DNA: TGTGCCAGCAGCTATTCCGGGACAGGGGCCACAGATACGCAGTATTTT.

This clone has just one count. The CDR3 reads CASSRYDRVHEQYF. CDR3 nucleotide sequence: TGTGCCAGCAGCCGATATGACAGGGTCCACGAGCAGTACTTC. V usage is TRBV5-5 and J usage is TRBJ2-7; 7 positions match TRBD1. The CDR3 covers 14 residues. Germline V gives CDR1 SGHKS, CDR2 YYEKEE (reference sequence). V dropped 4 bases and J dropped 5; count of bases not matched to a gene: 9. Full variable domain (outside the CDR3, taken from reference TRBV5-5 and TRBJ2-7): DAGVTQSPTHLIKTRGQQVTLRCSPISGHKSVSWYQQVLGQGPQFIFQYYEKEERGRGNFPDRFSARQFPNYSSELNVNALLLGDSALYLCASSRYDRVHEQYFGPGTRLTVT.

J is TRBJ1-1 and V is TRBV7-9; D is undetermined. The CDR3 consists of 14 residues. The germline V gene has CDR1 SEHNR and CDR2 FQNEAQ (reference sequence). V was trimmed by 5 bases and J by 5 bases, leaving 15 bases between them. The CDR3 coding sequence is TGTGCCAGCAGCCCGATCCCAGATCGAACTGAAGCTTTCTTT. As protein: CASSPIPDRTEAFF.

V usage is TRBV29-1 and J usage is TRBJ2-7; D is perhaps TRBD2 (5 bases). Trimming left V 5 bases short and J 5 bases short, with 16 bases between. The CDR3 has 13 residues. Germline-derived CDR1 and CDR2 are SQVTM and ANQGSEA. The CDR3 coding sequence is TGCAGCGTTCCTACACCGGGGAACAACGAGCAGTACTTC. Its translation: CSVPTPGNNEQYF.

This chain links TRBV19 with TRBJ2-1, with 12 bases fitting TRBD2. CDR3 length: 15 residues. With 1 base clipped from V and 11 bases from J, the junction kept 6 bases outside the gene matches. CDR1 is LNHDA and CDR2 is SQIVND in the germline V gene (reference sequence). CDR3 protein: CASSIGRLAGAQQFF. CDR3 DNA: TGTGCCAGTAGTATAGGCAGACTAGCGGGAGCGCAGCAGTTCTTC.

The chain employs TRBV11-3 and TRBJ2-1; 9 nucleotides match TRBD1. This CDR3 contains 16 residues. Germline CDR1 is SGHNT and CDR2 is YENEEA. The trim removed 1 base at V and 5 bases at J, leaving 6 bases unmatched. In nucleotides, the CDR3 is TGTGCCAGCAGCTTAGGAACAGGGGGCATCCACAATGAGCAGTTCTTC. Encoded protein: CASSLGTGGIHNEQFF.

This rearrangement joins TRBV5-1 to TRBJ2-3; 15 bases align to TRBD2. Germline assignment: CDR1 SGHRS and CDR2 YFSETQ. The CDR3 has 16 amino acids. Trimming at V came to 4 bases and at J to 3 bases, leaving 3 bases not matched to a gene. This chain's CDR3 is CASSPGTSGRTDTQYF. The DNA for the CDR3 is TGCGCCAGCAGCCCCGGGACTAGCGGGAGGACAGATACGCAGTATTTT.

The gene calls are TRBV7-2 and TRBJ1-1; TRBD1 might be the D (5 bases). This CDR3 region has 15 residues. Looked up from germline, CDR1 is SGHTA and CDR2 is FQGNSA. V was shortened by 2 bases and J by 5 bases, with 15 bases between the two germline ends. As DNA, the CDR3 is TGTGCCAGCAGCTTAAGGCGGGATCGGACAACTGAAGCTTTCTTT. Its translation: CASSLRRDRTTEAFF.

The gene calls are TRBV5-6 and TRBJ1-2; 9 bases align to TRBD1. Trimming cost V 4 bases and J 4 bases; bases outside gene matches: 5. This CDR3 region has 14 residues. From germline, CDR1 is SGHDT and CDR2 YYEEEE. The CDR3 sequence is CASSITGGGYGYTF. The CDR3 region has the DNA TGTGCCAGCAGCATTACAGGGGGCGGCTATGGCTACACCTTC.

CDR3 loop: CASSTRGGSALNGELFF. The CDR3 DNA reads as TGTGCCAGCAGCACCCGCGGGGGTAGCGCATTAAACGGGGAGCTGTTTTTT. The rearrangement uses TRBV7-2 and TRBJ2-2; 7 bases fit TRBD2. Germline V gene sequence: CDR1 SGHTA, CDR2 FQGNSA. This CDR3 has 17 amino acids. V trimming: 5 bases; J trimming: 7 bases; junction bases outside the gene matches: 16.

The rearrangement links TRBV29-1 to TRBJ2-5; TRBD1 matches at 7 bases. Germline V gives CDR1 SQVTM, CDR2 ANQGSEA. This CDR3 comprises 12 residues. V gave up 7 bases and J gave up 7 bases; unmatched junction bases: 9. The DNA for the CDR3 is TGCAGCGCTGTACTAGGGGGCGGGACCCAGTACTTC. It codes for CSAVLGGGTQYF.

This clone was seen ten or more times. This chain links TRBV7-2 with TRBJ2-7; 11 bases are shared with TRBD2. Germline CDR1 and CDR2: SGHTA and FQGNSA. Unmatched junction bases numbered 6, after V lost 3 bases and J lost 5 bases. CDR3 length: 15 residues. Written as DNA, the CDR3 is TGTGCCAGCAGCTTGACTAGCGGGGTTTCGAACGAGCAGTACTTC. Translated, it gives CASSLTSGVSNEQYF.

J is TRBJ2-2 and V is TRBV11-3; a weak D match, TRBD2 (6 bases). The germline V and J ends were trimmed by 5 bases and 5 bases, with 6 bases remaining between them. From germline, CDR1 is SGHNT and CDR2 YENEEA. The CDR3 is made up of 12 amino acids. Here the CDR3 reads CASSRGTGELFF. CDR3 sequence (DNA): TGTGCCAGCAGCCGGGGGACCGGGGAGCTGTTTTTT.

The genes are TRBV6-5 and TRBJ2-3, with a tentative D call TRBD2 (5 bases). The V end lost 6 bases, the J end lost 3 bases, and 13 bases lay between the germline ends. Germline V gene sequence: CDR1 MNHEY, CDR2 SVGAGI. There are 14 residues in the CDR3. CDR3 loop: CASRPPLGTDTQYF. The CDR3 DNA sequence: TGTGCCAGCAGACCCCCACTAGGGACAGATACGCAGTATTTT.

V and J are TRBV4-2 and TRBJ1-2; 11 bases fit TRBD1. Germline CDR1 reads LGHNA; CDR2 reads YNFKEQ. Trimming took 4 bases from V and 7 from J; bases not matched to a gene: 14. The CDR3 totals 17 residues. The CDR3 region has the DNA TGTGCCAGCAGCCCCAATGGACAGGGGGCTCATTCCCTTGGCTACACCTTC. This gives the protein CASSPNGQGAHSLGYTF.